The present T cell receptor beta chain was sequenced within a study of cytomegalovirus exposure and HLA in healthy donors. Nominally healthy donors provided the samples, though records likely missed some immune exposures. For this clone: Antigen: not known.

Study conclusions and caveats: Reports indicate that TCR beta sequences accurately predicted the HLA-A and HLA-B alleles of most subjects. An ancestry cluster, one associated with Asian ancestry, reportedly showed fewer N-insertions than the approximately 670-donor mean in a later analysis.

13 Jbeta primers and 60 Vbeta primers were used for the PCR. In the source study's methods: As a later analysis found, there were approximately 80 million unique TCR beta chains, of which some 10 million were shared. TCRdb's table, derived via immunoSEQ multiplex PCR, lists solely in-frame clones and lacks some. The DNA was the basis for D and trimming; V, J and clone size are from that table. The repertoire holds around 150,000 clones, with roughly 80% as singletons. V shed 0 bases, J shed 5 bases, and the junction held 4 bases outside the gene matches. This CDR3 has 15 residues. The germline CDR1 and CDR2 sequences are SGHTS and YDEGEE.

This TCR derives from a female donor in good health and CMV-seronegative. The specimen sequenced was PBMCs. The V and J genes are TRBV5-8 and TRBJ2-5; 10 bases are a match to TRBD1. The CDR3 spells CASSLGQGAAETQYF. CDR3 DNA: TGTGCCAGCAGCTTGGGACAGGGGGCAGCGGAGACCCAGTACTTC. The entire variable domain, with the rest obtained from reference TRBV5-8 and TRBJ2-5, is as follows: EAGVTQSPTHLIKTRGQQATLRCSPISGHTSVYWYQQALGLGLQFLLWYDEGEERNRGNFPPRFSGRQFPNYSSELNVNALELEDSALYLCASSLGQGAAETQYFGPGTRLLVL.